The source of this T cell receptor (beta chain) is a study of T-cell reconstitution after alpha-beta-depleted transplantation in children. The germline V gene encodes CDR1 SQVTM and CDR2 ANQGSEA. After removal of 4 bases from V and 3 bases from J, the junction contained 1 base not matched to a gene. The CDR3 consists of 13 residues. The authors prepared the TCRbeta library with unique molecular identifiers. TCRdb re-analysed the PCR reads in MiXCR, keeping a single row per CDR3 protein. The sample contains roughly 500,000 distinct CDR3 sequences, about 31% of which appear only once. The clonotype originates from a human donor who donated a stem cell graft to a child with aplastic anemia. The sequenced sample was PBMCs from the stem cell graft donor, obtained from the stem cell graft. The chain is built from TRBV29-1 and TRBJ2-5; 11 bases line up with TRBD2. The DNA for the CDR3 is TGCAGCGTTGTGGGACTAGCGGAAGAGACCCAGTACTTC. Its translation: CSVVGLAEETQYF.